This TCR beta chain was obtained from a study of Graves' ophthalmopathy and Graves' hyperthyroidism. Study-wide background: The study drew peripheral blood at initial diagnosis, before any treatment.

In this sample, this clonotype turned up a few times. Germline trimming cut 0 bases from V and 7 bases from J; bases unmatched to any gene: 5. The CDR3 is made up of 15 amino acids. Germline V gives CDR1 SGDLS, CDR2 YYNGEE. Investigators amplified TCR beta CDR3 regions from RNA transcripts. The workflow started with a first-round RT-PCR run with HTBI primers and then moved on to a second-round multiplex PCR. TCRdb analysed the multiplex PCR reads with MiXCR anew, one entry per CDR3 protein. The table has about 740,000 distinct CDR3 sequences, around 40% seen once. Someone took the PBMCs out of about 10 ml of fresh peripheral blood.

The chain recombines TRBV9 with TRBJ2-7; TRBD2 aligns across 12 bases. The clonotype was recovered from an adult man with Graves' ophthalmopathy. What was sequenced was peripheral blood. The CDR3, as DNA: TGTGCCAGCAGCGTAGGACTAGCGGGAGAGGAGGAGCAGTACTTC. Amino acids: CASSVGLAGEEEQYF.